The 25 T cell receptor beta chains in this list originate from one sample, sequenced in a study of cytomegalovirus exposure and HLA in healthy donors. The primer mix had 60 Vbeta and 13 Jbeta primers. Here immunoSEQ multiplex PCR was the method, and the copy in TCRdb shows in-frame clones only, minus some. This sample has hundreds of thousands of clones; around 80% occur once, and the top ten carry roughly 15%. Specimen: PBMCs. The receptors were gathered from a man between 35 and 55 years old in good health and CMV-seronegative.

This clone was observed a handful of times. This sequence joins TRBV6-6 and TRBJ1-1, with 10 bases aligning to TRBD1. The J segment lost 4 bases and the V segment lost 7 bases, leaving 6 bases of the junction unmatched. Germline V gene lookup returns CDR1 MNHNY and CDR2 SVGAGI (reference sequence). CDR3 size: 14 residues. The chain's CDR3 is CASIRTGGLTEAFF. CDR3 nucleotides: TGTGCCAGCATCCGGACAGGGGGTCTCACTGAAGCTTTCTTT.

This chain links TRBV27 with TRBJ2-3, with TRBD1 matching 9 bases. Germline V gene lookup returns CDR1 MNHEY and CDR2 SMNVEV (reference sequence). The CDR3 sequence is 17 residues long. V trimming: 4 bases; J trimming: 2 bases; junction bases outside the gene matches: 10. The CDR3 nucleotides read TGTGCCAGCAGTTCCTGGGGACAGGGAGGAAACACAGATACGCAGTATTTT. Its translation: CASSSWGQGGNTDTQYF.

V usage is TRBV29-1 and J usage is TRBJ1-1; 7 bases line up with TRBD1. Germline V gene sequence: CDR1 SQVTM, CDR2 ANQGSEA. The CDR3 is 13 amino acids. The J segment lost 5 bases and the V segment lost 2 bases, leaving 5 bases of the junction unmatched. This CDR3 reads CSVETGVNTEAFF. Here the CDR3 DNA reads TGCAGCGTTGAAACAGGGGTAAATACTGAAGCTTTCTTT.

J is TRBJ1-3 and V is TRBV2; D unresolved. Trimming removed 7 bases from V and 1 base from J, with 11 bases in between. The germline V gene encodes CDR1 SNHLY and CDR2 FYNNEI. This CDR3 contains 14 residues. CDR3 sequence (DNA): TGTGCCAGCACCCGAACCGGGTCTGGAAACACCATATATTTT. This encodes CASTRTGSGNTIYF.

The rearrangement joins TRBV6-5 to TRBJ1-2; 7 bases map to TRBD1. Germline CDR1 reads MNHEY; CDR2 reads SVGAGI. This CDR3 has 14 amino acids. V shed 3 bases, J shed 5 bases, and the junction held 6 bases outside the gene matches. The CDR3 DNA is TGTGCCAGCAGTTATGGCAGGGGGAGGTATGGCTACACCTTC. Translating gives CASSYGRGRYGYTF.

The chain has TRBV7-6 and TRBJ2-1, with D perhaps TRBD1 (5 bases). Germline CDR1 reads SGHVS; CDR2 reads FNYEAQ. The CDR3 runs 18 residues. V was trimmed by 3 bases and J by 0 bases, leaving 18 bases between them. In DNA form, the CDR3 reads TGTGCCAGCAGCTTGAACCCAAACAGGCTGAGCTCCTACAATGAGCAGTTCTTC. This encodes CASSLNPNRLSSYNEQFF.

The sample holds a few counts of this clone. This rearrangement joins TRBV5-1 to TRBJ2-1; D not certain. V lost 0 bases and J 0 bases, leaving 13 bases between the germline ends. CDR3 length: 17 residues. Per the germline V gene, CDR1 is SGHRS and CDR2 is YFSETQ. The CDR3 DNA follows: TGCGCCAGCAGCTTGGCCCCCTTTCTTAGCTCCTACAATGAGCAGTTCTTC. This sequence encodes CASSLAPFLSSYNEQFF.

This chain uses TRBV5-1 with TRBJ2-5; D is undetermined. Germline loops: CDR1 SGHRS, CDR2 YFSETQ. V was clipped by 4 bases and J by 4 bases, with 17 bases between them. The CDR3 is 15 amino acids. The CDR3 region has the DNA TGCGCCAGCAGCCCTGGCGGTAGCATAGGAGAGACCCAGTACTTC. Its translation: CASSPGGSIGETQYF.

The chain employs TRBV5-1 and TRBJ2-2; D is perhaps TRBD2 (6 bases). Deletions cut 5 bases from V and 2 bases from J, with 10 bases between. Germline V gene sequence: CDR1 SGHRS, CDR2 YFSETQ. The CDR3 is 14 amino acids. CDR3 in amino acids: CASREGTNTGELFF. For the CDR3, the DNA is TGCGCCAGCAGGGAGGGCACAAACACCGGGGAGCTGTTTTTT.

The genes are TRBV7-2 and TRBJ2-5; maybe TRBD2 (6 bases). The DNA matches TRBJ2-7 better at its end, which makes the J call doubtful. Per germline, CDR1 SGHTA and CDR2 FQGNSA. The CDR3 has 13 amino acids. The CDR3 is CASSFGGTYEQYF. The CDR3 bases are TGTGCCAGCAGCTTCGGCGGGACTTACGAGCAGTACTTC.

The J gene is TRBJ2-7, the V gene TRBV4-1; TRBD1 matches 7 bases. CDR3 length: 15 residues. CDR1 MGHRA and CDR2 YSYEKL come from the germline V gene. V lost 3 bases and J lost 3; bases outside the gene matches: 8. Here the CDR3 DNA reads TGCGCCAGCAGCCACCCCGGGACAGAAATCTACGAGCAGTACTTC. Encoded protein: CASSHPGTEIYEQYF.

The V gene is TRBV4-1, the J gene TRBJ2-5; the D gene is possibly TRBD2 (5 bases). The CDR3 length is 15 residues. Germline V gene data show CDR1 as MGHRA and CDR2 as YSYEKL. The germline V and J ends were trimmed by 0 bases and 2 bases, with 10 bases remaining between them. The CDR3 nucleotides are TGCGCCAGCAGCCAAGATAAAACTAGACAAGAGACCCAGTACTTC. It translates to CASSQDKTRQETQYF.

The chain links TRBV6-5 to TRBJ1-5, with a possible D match to TRBD1 (6 bases). V dropped 6 bases and J dropped 0 bases, with 9 bases sitting between them. The germline gives CDR1 MNHEY, CDR2 SVGAGI. The CDR3 runs to 14 residues. The CDR3 is CASSQGHSNQPQHF. The CDR3 DNA is TGTGCCAGCAGCCAGGGACATAGCAATCAGCCCCAGCATTTT.

This clone was found once. The chain links TRBV6-5 to TRBJ2-7; 7 positions match TRBD2. V shed 9 bases and J 2 bases; nucleotides not matched to a gene: 7. Germline V gene lookup returns CDR1 MNHEY and CDR2 SVGAGI. CDR3 length: 13 residues. The CDR3 loop is CASWSGGAYEQYF. CDR3 bases: TGTGCCAGTTGGTCGGGAGGAGCCTACGAGCAGTACTTC.

This chain connects TRBV4-3 to TRBJ2-7, with D maybe TRBD1 (6 bases). This CDR3 spans 14 amino acids. Germline V gives CDR1 LGHNA, CDR2 YSLEER. V was shortened by 0 bases and J by 2 bases, with 8 bases between the two germline ends. CDR3 nucleotides: TGCGCCAGCAGCCAAGATCGGGACACCTACGAGCAGTACTTC. Translated, it gives CASSQDRDTYEQYF.

As for this clone: Relative to the germline gene, one junction end is altered; a read error may explain this. Other nucleotide sequences in the sample specify the same CDR3. V and J are TRBV7-9 and TRBJ1-1; D not resolved. CDR3 length equals 15 residues. Germline CDR1 is SEHNR and CDR2 is FQNEAQ (reference sequence). The CDR3 coding sequence is TGTGCCAGCAGCTTAGGGTTCGGGGTGAACACTGAAGCTTTTTTT. This encodes CASSLGFGVNTEAFF.

The CDR3 is CATSRSTNSSYNEQFF. The CDR3, as DNA: TGTGCCACCAGCAGATCCACGAATAGCTCCTACAATGAGCAGTTCTTC. This chain connects TRBV15 to TRBJ2-1; D is unresolved. This CDR3 spans 16 amino acids. CDR1 is LNHNV, CDR2 YYDKDF, per germline (reference sequence). Trimming shortened V by 2 bases and J by 0 bases, and 11 bases separated the two germline ends.

V is TRBV7-8 and J is TRBJ2-3; D ambiguous. This CDR3 region has 15 residues. CDR1 and CDR2 (germline): SGHVS, FQNEAQ. Trimming left V 5 bases short and J 0 bases short, with 12 bases between. CDR3 sequence reads: CASSVTVPSTDTQYF. The DNA of the CDR3 is TGTGCCAGCAGCGTCACGGTTCCAAGCACAGATACGCAGTATTTT.

The chain uses TRBV29-1 and TRBJ2-2; D is unclear. This CDR3 is built from 12 residues. Germline assignment: CDR1 SQVTM and CDR2 ANQGSEA. V was pared by 4 bases and J by 1 base, with 4 bases between. The DNA for the CDR3 is TGCAGCGTTGTCAGGAACACCGGGGAGCTGTTTTTT. This sequence encodes CSVVRNTGELFF.

This clone occurred once. V and J are TRBV2 and TRBJ2-5; D is possibly TRBD1 (5 bases). The CDR3 runs to 14 residues. The V end was cut by 5 bases, the J end by 2 bases, with 12 bases between. Germline V gene sequence: CDR1 SNHLY, CDR2 FYNNEI. The CDR3, as DNA: TGTGCCAGCAGTAAGACAGTTGGTCAAGAGACCCAGTACTTC. It yields the protein CASSKTVGQETQYF.

J is TRBJ2-7 and V is TRBV9; possibly TRBD2 for D (5 bases). Looked up from germline, CDR1 is SGDLS and CDR2 is YYNGEE. The V and J ends lost 0 bases and 5 bases respectively, with 21 bases between them. The CDR3 runs 17 residues. The DNA for the CDR3 is TGTGCCAGCAGCGTAGAAGGCCGTTGGGGAACTAGGGACGAGCAGTACTTC. Residues: CASSVEGRWGTRDEQYF.

The chain has TRBV5-6 and TRBJ2-5, with TRBD2 matching over 13 bases. Germline values: CDR1 SGHDT, CDR2 YYEEEE. The junction had 8 bases not matched to a gene; V was cut back by 4 bases and J by 5 bases. The CDR3 loop spans 16 amino acids. CDR3 in amino acids: CASSKTSGRPPETQYF. The CDR3 coding sequence is TGTGCCAGCAGCAAGACTAGCGGGAGGCCCCCCGAGACCCAGTACTTC. Full variable domain (rest looked up from reference TRBV5-6 and TRBJ2-5): DAGVTQSPTHLIKTRGQQVTLRCSPKSGHDTVSWYQQALGQGPQFIFQYYEEEERQRGNFPDRFSGHQFPNYSSELNVNALLLGDSALYLCASSKTSGRPPETQYFGPGTRLLVL.

The V and J genes are TRBV7-3 and TRBJ2-3; 9 bases are shared with TRBD2. The CDR3 contains 16 residues. Germline V gene data show CDR1 as SGHTA and CDR2 as FQGTGA. V gave up 4 bases and J gave up 3 bases; unmatched junction bases: 8. CDR3 bases: TGTGCCAGCAGCTCTCCTGCGGGGGGGGTTACAGATACGCAGTATTTT. Amino acids: CASSSPAGGVTDTQYF.

The J gene is TRBJ2-7, the V gene TRBV7-9; D is possibly TRBD2 (6 bases). Germline V gene data show CDR1 as SEHNR and CDR2 as FQNEAQ (reference sequence). This CDR3 is built from 13 residues. Trimming took off 4 bases at V and 3 bases at J, with 10 bases between the two ends. DNA for the CDR3: TGTGCCAGCAGCTACACGGGGGTCTACGAGCAGTACTTC. Protein sequence: CASSYTGVYEQYF.

In its sample, this clone was seen a few times. The rearrangement joins TRBV5-1 to TRBJ2-7, with TRBD2 as a possible D gene (6 bases). Trimming shortened V by 4 bases and J by 3 bases, and 8 bases separated the two germline ends. Germline CDR1 and CDR2: SGHRS and YFSETQ. This CDR3 spans 12 amino acids. The CDR3 loop is CASSPGLYEQYF. DNA of the CDR3: TGCGCCAGCAGCCCGGGACTCTACGAGCAGTACTTC.